Presented here are 16 T cell receptor beta chains from one specimen sequenced in a study of blood T cell repertoires in COVID-19. Sequencing used immunoSEQ multiplex PCR; TCRdb keeps in-frame clones, though not all of them. The sample lists under 500,000 clones; roughly 90% were seen once. Sequenced material: peripheral blood. These receptor sequences come from a woman in her 30s with acute or convalescent COVID-19.

The rearrangement links TRBV28 to TRBJ2-3, with 10 bases aligning to TRBD2. Germline assignment: CDR1 MDHEN and CDR2 SYDVKM. V was pared by 6 bases and J by 6 bases, with 12 bases of the junction left unmatched. This CDR3 region has 16 residues. The CDR3 spells CASRVAGGPPRDTQYF. The CDR3 DNA reads as TGTGCCAGCAGGGTAGCGGGGGGCCCCCCCCGGGATACGCAGTATTTT.

This chain uses TRBV25-1 with TRBJ1-1; the match to TRBD1 covers 8 bases. CDR1 is MGHDK, CDR2 SYGVNS, per germline. V dropped 6 bases and J dropped 7; count of bases not matched to a gene: 16. The CDR3 runs to 16 residues. The CDR3 here is CASRAQGVRGQNEAFF. CDR3 sequence (DNA): TGTGCCAGCAGAGCTCAGGGGGTCAGGGGGCAGAATGAAGCTTTCTTT.

Notes on this clone: This same CDR3 is encoded by further DNA sequences in the sample. The CDR3 region has the DNA TGCGCCAGCAGCTCAGGGGACTACGAGCAGTACTTC. Its translation is CASSSGDYEQYF. V is TRBV5-1 and J is TRBJ2-7; maybe TRBD1 (6 bases). V was trimmed by 3 bases and J by 3 bases, leaving 7 bases between them. The CDR3 sequence is 12 residues long. Per the germline V gene, CDR1 is SGHRS and CDR2 is YFSETQ.

This CDR3 is CASSVTSGGLYEQYF. The CDR3 nucleotides read TGTGCCAGCAGTGTGACTAGCGGGGGGTTATACGAGCAGTACTTC. V is TRBV6-2 or TRBV6-3 and J is TRBJ2-7; TRBD2 agrees at 13 bases. After removal of 5 bases from V and 4 bases from J, the junction contained 5 bases not matched to a gene. This CDR3 contains 15 residues. CDR1 and CDR2 (germline): MNHEY, SVGEGT.

The chain carries TRBV4-2 and TRBJ2-2; no clear D gene. Trimming removed 1 base from V and 6 bases from J, with 6 bases in between. From germline, CDR1 is LGHNA and CDR2 YNFKEQ. CDR3 length: 13 amino acids. The CDR3 DNA sequence: TGTGCCAGCAGCCAAGGACAATCCGGGGAGCTGTTTTTT. This translates into CASSQGQSGELFF.

The chain couples TRBV5-1 to TRBJ2-3; 7 nucleotides line up with TRBD2. The CDR3 loop spans 17 amino acids. With 4 bases clipped from V and 9 bases from J, the junction kept 20 bases outside the gene matches. Germline CDR1 and CDR2: SGHRS and YFSETQ. The CDR3 bases are TGCGCCAGCAGCGAGACTGGAGGGCGGGAGATTCCTCGGACGCAGTATTTT. Encoded protein: CASSETGGREIPRTQYF.

V is TRBV6-2 or TRBV6-3 and J is TRBJ2-5, with 11 bases aligning to TRBD1. Trimming removed 3 bases from V and 5 bases from J; junction bases left unmatched: 5. This CDR3 region has 15 residues. In germline, CDR1 is MNHEY, CDR2 SVGEGT. The CDR3 sequence is CASSYRTGGGETQYF. The CDR3 nucleotides are TGTGCCAGCAGTTATAGGACAGGGGGCGGGGAGACCCAGTACTTC.

The chain is built from TRBV11-2 and TRBJ2-3, with 8 bases identical to TRBD2. The V gene end was trimmed by 4 bases and the J gene end by 0 bases; junction bases not matched to a gene: 6. CDR3 length: 16 residues. The germline CDR1 and CDR2 sequences are SGHAT and FQNNGV. CDR3 nucleotide sequence: TGTGCCAGCAGCTCCTTTGCGGGGGGAAGCACAGATACGCAGTATTTT. This encodes CASSSFAGGSTDTQYF.

The V and J genes are TRBV6-5 and TRBJ2-3, with D unresolved. Germline lookup yields CDR1 MNHEY and CDR2 SVGAGI. The CDR3 extends over 14 amino acids. V was pared by 4 bases and J by 3 bases, with 11 bases between. The CDR3 spells CASSSPRETDTQYF. The CDR3 DNA sequence: TGTGCCAGCAGTTCCCCACGTGAGACAGATACGCAGTATTTT.

This clone was counted a few times. J is TRBJ2-2 and V is TRBV7-3; D remains unclear. With 0 bases removed from V and 5 bases from J, the gap between germline ends came to 7 bases. CDR3 size: 14 residues. Germline CDR1 reads SGHTA; CDR2 reads FQGTGA. For the CDR3, the DNA is TGTGCCAGCAGCTTAACTGCGGAGACCGGGGAGCTGTTTTTT. Protein product: CASSLTAETGELFF.

This CDR3 reads CASSVGGGGYNEQFF. The CDR3 DNA reads as TGTGCCAGCAGCGTAGGCGGCGGGGGTTACAATGAGCAGTTCTTC. V and J are TRBV9 and TRBJ2-1; 7 bases align to TRBD2. This CDR3 comprises 15 residues. Unmatched junction bases numbered 4, after V lost 0 bases and J lost 4 bases. Germline values: CDR1 SGDLS, CDR2 YYNGEE.

This clone has a single count. The chain uses TRBV30 and TRBJ2-7, with D possibly being TRBD1 (6 bases). This CDR3 is 12 amino acids long. Germline V gives CDR1 GTSNPN, CDR2 SVGIG (reference sequence). Trimming removed 2 bases from V and 3 bases from J, with 8 bases in between. CDR3 in amino acids: CAWSRGIYEQYF. The CDR3 DNA reads TGTGCCTGGAGTAGGGGGATCTACGAGCAGTACTTC.

The V gene is TRBV19, the J gene TRBJ1-2; D is ambiguous. The V end lost 5 bases, the J end lost 0 bases, and 16 bases lay between the germline ends. Germline values: CDR1 LNHDA, CDR2 SQIVND (reference sequence). This CDR3 region has 16 residues. The CDR3 DNA reads TGTGCCAGTAGTCCCTTTAAGCACTTCCCTAACTATGGCTACACCTTC. Translating gives CASSPFKHFPNYGYTF.

The V call is TRBV9, the J call TRBJ1-6; 9 nucleotides align to TRBD1. Germline CDR1 SGDLS, CDR2 YYNGEE. There are 14 residues in the CDR3. The V gene end was trimmed by 3 bases and the J gene end by 10 bases; junction bases not matched to a gene: 5. CDR3 in DNA: TGTGCCAGCAGCGCCCGGGACAGGGTGTCACCCCTCCACTTT. It is translated as CASSARDRVSPLHF.

The genes are TRBV27 and TRBJ1-2; 10 bases map to TRBD1. The CDR3 is 15 amino acids. Germline loops: CDR1 MNHEY, CDR2 SMNVEV (reference sequence). V shed 5 bases and J 6 bases; nucleotides not matched to a gene: 9. The CDR3 here is CASSQGQGPFDGYTF. The CDR3 DNA follows: TGTGCCAGCAGTCAGGGACAGGGGCCCTTTGATGGCTACACCTTC.

The chain links TRBV4-1 to TRBJ2-6, with D tentatively TRBD2 (6 bases). CDR3 length equals 17 residues. Trimming removed 1 base at V and 2 bases at J, with 12 bases between. Germline CDR1 is MGHRA and CDR2 is YSYEKL. CDR3 in amino acids: CASSQAEGSPGANVLTF. CDR3 bases: TGCGCCAGCAGCCAAGCGGAGGGGTCCCCTGGGGCCAACGTCCTGACTTTC.